The 3 T cell receptor beta chains reported below all come from one sample, sequenced in a study of T-cell reconstitution after alpha-beta-depleted transplantation in children. The TCRbeta library was prepared with unique molecular identifiers. TCRdb independently ran MiXCR on the PCR reads; one entry per CDR3 protein. In the table there are 200,000 to 250,000 distinct CDR3 sequences, 7% to 9% of which are singletons. The sequencing used PBMCs, mostly from graft donor cells, collected 360 days after TCRalphabeta/CD19-depleted stem cell transplant. Every receptor here comes from a male patient between 2 and 9 years old who had a stem cell transplant for acute myeloid leukemia, so the T cells may come from the graft donor.

Only a few counts were recorded for this clonotype. The chain is built from TRBV30 and TRBJ2-5; possible D gene TRBD1, 6 bases. V dropped 8 bases and J dropped 5 bases, with 21 bases sitting between them. This CDR3 is 14 amino acids long. CDR1 and CDR2 from the germline V gene are GTSNPN and SVGIG (reference sequence). CDR3 bases: TGTGCCGGGTCCGGGACACAATTGACGGAGACCCAGTACTTC. Its translation: CAGSGTQLTETQYF.

There are many counts of this clonotype. The gene calls are TRBV2 and TRBJ2-1, with TRBD2 matching over 12 bases. The CDR3 spans 18 residues. Germline CDR1 reads SNHLY; CDR2 reads FYNNEI. The J segment lost 8 bases and the V segment lost 5 bases, leaving 16 bases of the junction unmatched. CDR3 loop: CASSPLAGGRLSQYEQFF. The CDR3 nucleotides read TGTGCCAGCAGTCCCCTAGCGGGGGGGCGTCTCTCACAATATGAGCAGTTCTTC.

The chain couples TRBV7-6 to TRBJ1-5, with 8 nucleotides matching TRBD1. The ends lost 4 bases at V and 0 bases at J; junction bases unmatched: 2. CDR1 is SGHVS, CDR2 FNYEAQ, per germline. The CDR3 extends over 15 amino acids. Here the CDR3 DNA reads TGTGCCAGCAGCTCGGACAGGGATAGCAATCAGCCCCAGCATTTT. It yields the protein CASSSDRDSNQPQHF.